This section outlines one T cell receptor (beta chain) sequence together with its context. Its matching antigen is unknown. Data came from immunoSEQ multiplex PCR; TCRdb stores just in-frame clones and leaves some out. The sample lists 95,000 to 150,000 clones; roughly 90% were seen once. The data are from a study of OX40 agonist ivuxolimab in advanced cancers. About the research overall: Dosing consisted of intravenous ivuxolimab at 0.01 to 10 mg/kg every 2 weeks.

V gave up 4 bases and J gave up 1 base; unmatched junction bases: 6. This CDR3 region has 16 residues. Per germline, CDR1 SGHDN and CDR2 FVKESK. General study results and limits: Within 6 weeks, CD4+ and CD8+ blood T cells expanded clonally at 0.1 to 3.0 mg/kg. More expanded clones were seen, on average, in CD8+ T cells than in CD4+.

This material consisted of CD4+ or CD8+ T cells sorted from blood, taken in a trial of the OX40 agonist ivuxolimab. This chain links TRBV14 with TRBJ2-7; 11 bases map to TRBD2. This TCR was recovered from an adult with an advanced solid tumor such as melanoma, head and neck, liver or kidney cancer. This chain's CDR3 is CASSRLTSGGSYEQYF. CDR3 in DNA: TGTGCCAGCAGCCGTCTCACTAGCGGGGGATCCTACGAGCAGTACTTC.